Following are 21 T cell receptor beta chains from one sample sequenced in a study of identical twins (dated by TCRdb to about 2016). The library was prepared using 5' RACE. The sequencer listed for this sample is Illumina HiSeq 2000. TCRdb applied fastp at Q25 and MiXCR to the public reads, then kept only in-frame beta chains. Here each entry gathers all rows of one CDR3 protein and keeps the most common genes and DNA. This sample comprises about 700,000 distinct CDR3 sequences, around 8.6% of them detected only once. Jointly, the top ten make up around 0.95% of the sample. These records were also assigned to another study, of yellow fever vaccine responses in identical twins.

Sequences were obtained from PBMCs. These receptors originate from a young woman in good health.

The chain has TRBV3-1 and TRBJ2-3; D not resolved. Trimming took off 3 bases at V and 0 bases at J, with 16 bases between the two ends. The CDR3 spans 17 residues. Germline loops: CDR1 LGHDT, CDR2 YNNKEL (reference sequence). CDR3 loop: CASSHYNSHSSTDTQYF. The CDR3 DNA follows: TGTGCCAGCAGCCACTACAACAGCCATTCTAGCACAGATACGCAGTATTTT.

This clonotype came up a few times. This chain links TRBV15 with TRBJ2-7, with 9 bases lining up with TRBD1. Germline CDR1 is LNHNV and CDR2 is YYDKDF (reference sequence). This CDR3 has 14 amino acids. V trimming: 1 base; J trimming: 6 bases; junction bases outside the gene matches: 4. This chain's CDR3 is CATSRVGQGGEQYF. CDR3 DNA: TGTGCCACCAGCAGAGTGGGACAGGGTGGCGAGCAGTACTTC.

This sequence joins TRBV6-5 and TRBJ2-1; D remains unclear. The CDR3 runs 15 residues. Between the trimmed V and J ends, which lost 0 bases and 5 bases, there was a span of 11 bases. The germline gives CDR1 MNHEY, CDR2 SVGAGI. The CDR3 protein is CASSYSRLGHNEQFF. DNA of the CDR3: TGTGCCAGCAGTTACTCGCGGCTGGGCCACAATGAGCAGTTCTTC.

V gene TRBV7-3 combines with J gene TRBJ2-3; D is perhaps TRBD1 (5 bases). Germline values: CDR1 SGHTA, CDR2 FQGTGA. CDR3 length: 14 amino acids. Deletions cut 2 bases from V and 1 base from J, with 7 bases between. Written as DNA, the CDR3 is TGTGCCAGCAGCTTACAGGGCCGCACAGATACGCAGTATTTT. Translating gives CASSLQGRTDTQYF.

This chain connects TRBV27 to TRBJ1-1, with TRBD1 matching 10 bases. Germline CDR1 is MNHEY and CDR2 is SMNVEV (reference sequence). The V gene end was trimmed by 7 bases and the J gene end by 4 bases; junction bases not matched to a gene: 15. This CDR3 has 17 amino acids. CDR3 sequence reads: CASNLHGTGVFGTEAFF. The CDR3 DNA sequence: TGTGCCAGCAATTTGCACGGGACAGGGGTTTTTGGCACTGAAGCTTTCTTT.

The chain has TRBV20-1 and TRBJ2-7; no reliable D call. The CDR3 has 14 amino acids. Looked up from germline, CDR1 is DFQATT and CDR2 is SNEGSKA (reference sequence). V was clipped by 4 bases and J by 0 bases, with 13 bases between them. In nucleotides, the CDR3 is TGCAGTGCTACTCAAGAGATAACCTCCTACGAGCAGTACTTC. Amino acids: CSATQEITSYEQYF.

CDR3 bases: TGTGCCAGCAGCTTCCGGACTATCCAAATCGGGGAGCTGTTTTTT. Protein sequence: CASSFRTIQIGELFF. The V and J genes are TRBV11-2 and TRBJ2-2, with a possible D match to TRBD2 (6 bases). Trimming removed 3 bases from V and 7 bases from J, with 15 bases in between. The CDR3 has 15 amino acids. Germline V gene sequence: CDR1 SGHAT, CDR2 FQNNGV.

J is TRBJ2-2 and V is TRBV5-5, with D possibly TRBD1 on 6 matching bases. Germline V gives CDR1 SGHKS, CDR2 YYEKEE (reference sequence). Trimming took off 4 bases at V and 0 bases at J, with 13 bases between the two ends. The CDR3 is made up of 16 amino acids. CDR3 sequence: CASSPEDRTNTGELFF. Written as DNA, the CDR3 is TGTGCCAGCAGCCCCGAAGACAGGACGAACACCGGGGAGCTGTTTTTT.

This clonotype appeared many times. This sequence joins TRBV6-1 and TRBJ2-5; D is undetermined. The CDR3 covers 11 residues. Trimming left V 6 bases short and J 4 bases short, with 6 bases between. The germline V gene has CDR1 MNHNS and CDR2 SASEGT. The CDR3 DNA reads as TGTGCCAGCAGGACCGGAGAGACCCAGTACTTC. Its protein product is CASRTGETQYF.

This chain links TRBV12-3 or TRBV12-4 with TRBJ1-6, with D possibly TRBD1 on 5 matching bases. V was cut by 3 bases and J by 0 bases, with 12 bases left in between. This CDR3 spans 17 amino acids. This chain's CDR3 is CASSLGQSSSYNSPLHF. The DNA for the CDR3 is TGTGCCAGCAGTTTGGGGCAGTCGAGCTCCTATAATTCACCCCTCCACTTT.

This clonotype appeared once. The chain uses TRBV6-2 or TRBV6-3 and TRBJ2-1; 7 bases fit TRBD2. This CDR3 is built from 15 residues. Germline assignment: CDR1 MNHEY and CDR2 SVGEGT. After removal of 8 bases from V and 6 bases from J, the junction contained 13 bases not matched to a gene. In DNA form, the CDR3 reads TGTGCCAGCTTACAACCACCCGGGAGGCGCAATGAGCAGTTCTTC. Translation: CASLQPPGRRNEQFF.

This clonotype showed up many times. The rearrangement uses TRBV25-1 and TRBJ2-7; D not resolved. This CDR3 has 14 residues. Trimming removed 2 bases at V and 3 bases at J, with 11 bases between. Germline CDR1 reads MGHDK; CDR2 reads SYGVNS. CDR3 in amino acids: CASSERRMDYEQYF. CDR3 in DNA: TGTGCCAGCAGTGAACGAAGAATGGACTACGAGCAGTACTTC.

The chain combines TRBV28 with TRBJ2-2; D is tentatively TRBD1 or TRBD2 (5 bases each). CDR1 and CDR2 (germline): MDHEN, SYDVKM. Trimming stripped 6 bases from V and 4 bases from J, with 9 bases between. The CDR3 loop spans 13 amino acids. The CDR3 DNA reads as TGTGCCAGCAGCAGGGACGTCACCGGGGAGCTGTTTTTT. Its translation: CASSRDVTGELFF.

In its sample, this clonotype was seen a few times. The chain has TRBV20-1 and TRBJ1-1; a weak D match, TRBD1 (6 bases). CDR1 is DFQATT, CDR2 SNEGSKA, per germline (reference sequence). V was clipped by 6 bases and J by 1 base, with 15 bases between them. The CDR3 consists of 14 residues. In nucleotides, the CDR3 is TGCAGTGCCAAACAGGGTTTTCCGAACACTGAAGCTTTCTTT. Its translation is CSAKQGFPNTEAFF.

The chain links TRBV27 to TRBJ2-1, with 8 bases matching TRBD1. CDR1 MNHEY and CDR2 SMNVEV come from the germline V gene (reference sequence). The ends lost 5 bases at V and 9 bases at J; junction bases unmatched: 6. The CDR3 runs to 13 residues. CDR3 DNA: TGTGCCAGCAGTGGACAGGGTAAGGGTGAGCAGTTCTTC. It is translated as CASSGQGKGEQFF.

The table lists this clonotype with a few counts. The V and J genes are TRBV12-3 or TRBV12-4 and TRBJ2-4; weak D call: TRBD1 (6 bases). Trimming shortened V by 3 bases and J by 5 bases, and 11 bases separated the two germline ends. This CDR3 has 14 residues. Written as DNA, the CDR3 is TGTGCCAGCAGTTTCCGGGACACCCAAAACATTCAGTACTTC. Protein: CASSFRDTQNIQYF.

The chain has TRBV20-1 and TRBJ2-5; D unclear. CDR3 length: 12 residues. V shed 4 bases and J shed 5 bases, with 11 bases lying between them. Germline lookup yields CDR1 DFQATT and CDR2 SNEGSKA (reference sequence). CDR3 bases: TGCAGTGCTAAGAATGTTCGCGAGACCCAGTACTTC. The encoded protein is CSAKNVRETQYF.

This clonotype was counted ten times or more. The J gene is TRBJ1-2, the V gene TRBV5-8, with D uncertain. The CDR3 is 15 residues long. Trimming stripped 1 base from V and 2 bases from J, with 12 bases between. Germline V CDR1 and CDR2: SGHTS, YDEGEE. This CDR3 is CASSLLGGPNYGYTF. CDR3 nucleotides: TGTGCCAGCAGCTTGCTGGGTGGACCCAACTATGGCTACACCTTC.

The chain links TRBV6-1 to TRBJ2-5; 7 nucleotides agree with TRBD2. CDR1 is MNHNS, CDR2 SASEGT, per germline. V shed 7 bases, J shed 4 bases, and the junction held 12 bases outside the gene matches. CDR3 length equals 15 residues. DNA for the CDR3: TGTGCCAGCACCTCTCCGACGGGAGGATTAGAGACCCAGTACTTC. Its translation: CASTSPTGGLETQYF.

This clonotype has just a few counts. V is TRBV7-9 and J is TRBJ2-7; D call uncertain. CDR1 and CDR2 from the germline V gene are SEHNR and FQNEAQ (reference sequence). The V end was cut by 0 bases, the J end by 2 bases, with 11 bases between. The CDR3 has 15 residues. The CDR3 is CASSLAPSKTYEQYF. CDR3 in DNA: TGTGCCAGCAGCTTAGCGCCCAGCAAAACCTACGAGCAGTACTTC.

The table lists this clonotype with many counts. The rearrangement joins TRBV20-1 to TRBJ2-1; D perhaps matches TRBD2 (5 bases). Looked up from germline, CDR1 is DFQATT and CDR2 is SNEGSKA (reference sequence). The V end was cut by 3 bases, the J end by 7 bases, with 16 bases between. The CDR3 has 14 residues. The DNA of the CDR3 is TGCAGTGCTAGTGGCGGGTTGTACTTGAATGAGCAGTTCTTC. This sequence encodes CSASGGLYLNEQFF.